The T cell receptor beta chain under discussion was sequenced for a study of monozygotic twins with inflammatory bowel disease. Using TCRalpha and TCRbeta cDNA, the researchers carried out two nested PCRs that lasted around 15 and 9 cycles. TCRdb reanalyzed the 5' RACE reads, giving one entry per CDR3 protein sequence and no DNA. Its table records roughly 320,000 distinct CDR3 sequences. About this clonotype itself: Its antigen is currently unknown.

Study outcomes and limitations: Especially with disease activity, IBD patients shared fewer clonotypes with others than healthy twins did. It was not supported that a single strong signal or clonotype was associated with IBD.

Germline assignment: CDR1 MNHNS and CDR2 SASEGT. The CDR3 totals 15 residues. The sequenced sample was blood. V usage is TRBV6-1 and J usage is TRBJ1-5; with no DNA, the TCRdb D assignment of TRBD1 cannot be verified. The receptor was derived from a human donor with ulcerative colitis or Crohn's disease, or a healthy co-twin of an affected twin (not recorded which). This chain's CDR3 is CASRPTGLANQPQHF.